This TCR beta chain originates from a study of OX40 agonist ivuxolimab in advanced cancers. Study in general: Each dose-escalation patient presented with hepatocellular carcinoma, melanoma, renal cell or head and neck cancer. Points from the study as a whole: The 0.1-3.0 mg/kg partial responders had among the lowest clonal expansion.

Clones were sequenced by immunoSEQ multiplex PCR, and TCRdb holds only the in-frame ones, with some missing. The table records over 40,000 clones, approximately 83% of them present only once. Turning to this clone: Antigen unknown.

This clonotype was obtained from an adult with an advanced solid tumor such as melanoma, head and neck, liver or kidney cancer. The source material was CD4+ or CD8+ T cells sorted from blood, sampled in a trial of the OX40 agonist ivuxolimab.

CDR3 DNA: TGTGCCAGCAGCTTAGCAGGGACCAATGAGCAGTTCTTC. It is translated as CASSLAGTNEQFF. The V call is TRBV7-2, the J call TRBJ2-1; D is possibly TRBD1 or TRBD2 (5 bases each). Germline V gene sequence: CDR1 SGHTA, CDR2 FQGNSA. CDR3 length: 13 amino acids. Trimming stripped 0 bases from V and 6 bases from J, with 6 bases between.